Each of the 3 T cell receptor beta chains below was sequenced from the same sample in a study of glioma-infiltrating T cells after dendritic cell vaccination. Sequencing used immunoSEQ multiplex PCR; TCRdb keeps in-frame clones, though not all of them. Of about 76,000 clones listed, roughly 87% are singletons. Time point indicated: after dendritic cell vaccination, including at tumor progression/relapse. The specimen was blood, collected after dendritic cell vaccination. The origin of the receptors is a human donor with glioblastoma.

This chain joins TRBV7-8 and TRBJ1-2; 11 bases match TRBD1. The germline gives CDR1 SGHVS, CDR2 FQNEAQ. CDR3 size: 15 residues. After removal of 3 bases from V and 4 bases from J, the junction contained 4 bases not matched to a gene. The DNA of the CDR3 is TGTGCCAGCAGCTTTCGTGGGACAGGGGGCTATGGCTACACCTTC. Translated: CASSFRGTGGYGYTF.

This clone was counted only a few times. The chain is built from TRBV4-3 and TRBJ2-1; D possibly corresponds to TRBD1 (6 bases). Germline values: CDR1 LGHNA, CDR2 YSLEER. The CDR3 spans 13 residues. The V end was cut by 0 bases, the J end by 9 bases, with 9 bases between. CDR3 sequence (DNA): TGCGCCAGCAGCCAAGATCGACAGGTTGAGCAGTTCTTC. Its protein is CASSQDRQVEQFF.

The rearrangement uses TRBV9 and TRBJ1-1; TRBD1 matches 7 bases. The germline gives CDR1 SGDLS, CDR2 YYNGEE. Trimming removed 5 bases from V and 4 bases from J; junction bases left unmatched: 5. The CDR3 has 13 residues. CDR3 sequence (DNA): TGTGCCAGCAGTTTGACAGGGAGCACTGAAGCTTTCTTT. Translation gives CASSLTGSTEAFF.